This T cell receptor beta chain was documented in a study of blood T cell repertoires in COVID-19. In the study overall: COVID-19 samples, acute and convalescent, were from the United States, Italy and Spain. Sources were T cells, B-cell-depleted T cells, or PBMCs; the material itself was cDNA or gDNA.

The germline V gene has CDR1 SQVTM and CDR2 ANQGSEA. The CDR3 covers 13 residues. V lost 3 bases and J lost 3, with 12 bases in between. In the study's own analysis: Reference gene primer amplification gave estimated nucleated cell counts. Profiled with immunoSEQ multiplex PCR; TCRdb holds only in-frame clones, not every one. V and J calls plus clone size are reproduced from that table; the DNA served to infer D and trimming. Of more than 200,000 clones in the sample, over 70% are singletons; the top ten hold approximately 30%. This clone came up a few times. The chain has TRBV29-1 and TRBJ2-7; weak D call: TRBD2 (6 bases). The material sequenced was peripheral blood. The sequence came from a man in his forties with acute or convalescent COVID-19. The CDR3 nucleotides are TGCAGCGTTGACCAGCAGGGAGGCTACGAGCAGTACTTC. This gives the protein CSVDQQGGYEQYF.